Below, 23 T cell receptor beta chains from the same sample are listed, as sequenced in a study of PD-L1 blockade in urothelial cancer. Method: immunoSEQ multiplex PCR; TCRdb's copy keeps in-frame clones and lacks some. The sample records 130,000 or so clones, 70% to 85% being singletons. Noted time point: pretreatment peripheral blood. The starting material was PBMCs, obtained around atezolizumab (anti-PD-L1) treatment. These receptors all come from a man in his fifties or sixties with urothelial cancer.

The CDR3 loop is CASSLSRDRVSNYGYTF. CDR3 in DNA: TGTGCCAGCAGCTTGAGCCGGGACAGGGTTTCTAACTATGGCTACACCTTC. The chain is built from TRBV7-8 and TRBJ1-2; 9 bases map to TRBD1. Germline-derived CDR1 and CDR2 are SGHVS and FQNEAQ. The trim removed 3 bases at V and 0 bases at J, leaving 8 bases unmatched. The CDR3 sequence is 17 residues long.

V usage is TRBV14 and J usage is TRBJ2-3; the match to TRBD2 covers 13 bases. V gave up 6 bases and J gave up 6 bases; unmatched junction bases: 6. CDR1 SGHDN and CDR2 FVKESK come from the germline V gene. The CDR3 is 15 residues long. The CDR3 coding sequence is TGTGCCAGCAGTCCACTAGCGGGGGGGACGGATACGCAGTATTTT. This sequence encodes CASSPLAGGTDTQYF.

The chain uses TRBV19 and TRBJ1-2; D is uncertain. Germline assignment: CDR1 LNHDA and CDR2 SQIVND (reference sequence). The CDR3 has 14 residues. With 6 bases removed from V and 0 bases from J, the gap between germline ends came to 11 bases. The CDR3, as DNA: TGTGCCAGTAGGCCCGGCGGCCCTAACTATGGCTACACCTTC. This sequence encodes CASRPGGPNYGYTF.

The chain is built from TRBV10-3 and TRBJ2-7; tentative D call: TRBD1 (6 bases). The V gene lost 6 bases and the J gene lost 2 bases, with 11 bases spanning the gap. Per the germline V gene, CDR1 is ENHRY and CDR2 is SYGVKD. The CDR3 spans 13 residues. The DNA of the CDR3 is TGTGCCATCAGAAGGACAGAGGCCTACGAGCAGTACTTC. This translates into CAIRRTEAYEQYF.

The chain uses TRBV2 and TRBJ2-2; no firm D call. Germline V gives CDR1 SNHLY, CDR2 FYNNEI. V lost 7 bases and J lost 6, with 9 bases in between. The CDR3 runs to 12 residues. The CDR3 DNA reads TGTGCCAGCAAAAGCGAGGCCGGGGAGCTGTTTTTT. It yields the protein CASKSEAGELFF.

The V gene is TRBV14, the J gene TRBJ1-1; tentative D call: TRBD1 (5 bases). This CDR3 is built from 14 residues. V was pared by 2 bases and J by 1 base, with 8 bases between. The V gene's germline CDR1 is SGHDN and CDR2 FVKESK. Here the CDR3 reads CASSQPGQNTEAFF. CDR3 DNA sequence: TGTGCCAGCAGCCAACCAGGACAGAACACTGAAGCTTTCTTT. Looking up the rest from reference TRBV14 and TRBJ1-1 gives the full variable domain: EAGVTQFPSHSVIEKGQTVTLRCDPISGHDNLYWYRRVMGKEIKFLLHFVKESKQDESGMPNNRFLAERTGGTYSTLKVQPAELEDSGVYFCASSQPGQNTEAFFGQGTRLTVV.

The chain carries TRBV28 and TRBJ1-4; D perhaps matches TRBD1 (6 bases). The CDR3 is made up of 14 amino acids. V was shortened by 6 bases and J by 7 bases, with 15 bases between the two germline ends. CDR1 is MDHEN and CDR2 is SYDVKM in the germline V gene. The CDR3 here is CASSKGVVIEKLFF. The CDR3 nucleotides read TGTGCCAGCAGCAAGGGGGTCGTCATTGAAAAACTGTTTTTT.

The CDR3 DNA sequence: TGTGCCAGCAGCTCCCCCGGGAGGGCCGAAAAGACCCAGTACTTC. It translates to CASSSPGRAEKTQYF. This chain uses TRBV28 with TRBJ2-5, with TRBD2 identical over 8 bases. The CDR3 runs to 15 residues. J gave up 6 bases and V 6 bases, and 12 bases lay outside the gene matches. Germline-derived CDR1 and CDR2 are MDHEN and SYDVKM.

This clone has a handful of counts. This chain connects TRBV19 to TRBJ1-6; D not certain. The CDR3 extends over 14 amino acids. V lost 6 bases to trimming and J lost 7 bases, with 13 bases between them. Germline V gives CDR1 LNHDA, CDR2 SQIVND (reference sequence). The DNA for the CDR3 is TGTGCCAGTAGCTTGACGGGGAAAAATTCACCCCTCCACTTT. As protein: CASSLTGKNSPLHF.

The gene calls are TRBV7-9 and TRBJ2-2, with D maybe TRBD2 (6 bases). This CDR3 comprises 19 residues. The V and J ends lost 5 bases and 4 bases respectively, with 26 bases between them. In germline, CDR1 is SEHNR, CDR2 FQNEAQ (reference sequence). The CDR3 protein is CASSGYRPGLYGSTGELFF. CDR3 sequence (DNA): TGTGCCAGCAGCGGTTATAGGCCGGGACTCTATGGGAGCACCGGGGAGCTGTTTTTT.

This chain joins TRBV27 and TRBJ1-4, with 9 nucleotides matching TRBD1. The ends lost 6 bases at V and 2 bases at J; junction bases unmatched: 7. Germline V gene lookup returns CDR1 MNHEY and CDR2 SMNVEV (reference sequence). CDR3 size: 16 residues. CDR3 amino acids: CASRRNRGLTNEKLFF. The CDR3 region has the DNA TGTGCCAGCAGGAGAAACAGGGGGCTGACTAATGAAAAACTGTTTTTT.

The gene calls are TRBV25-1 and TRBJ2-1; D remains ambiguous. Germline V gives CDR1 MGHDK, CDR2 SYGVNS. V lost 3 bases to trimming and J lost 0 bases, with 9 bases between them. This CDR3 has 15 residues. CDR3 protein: CASSDYPDSYNEQFF. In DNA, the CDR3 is TGTGCCAGCAGTGATTACCCAGACTCCTACAATGAGCAGTTCTTC.

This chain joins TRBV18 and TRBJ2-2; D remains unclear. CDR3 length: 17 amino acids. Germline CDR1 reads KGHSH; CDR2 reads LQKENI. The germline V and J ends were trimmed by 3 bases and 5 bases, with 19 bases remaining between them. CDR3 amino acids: CASSPRNAAFSTGELFF. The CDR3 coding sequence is TGTGCCAGCTCACCGCGAAATGCGGCTTTTTCGACCGGGGAGCTGTTTTTT.

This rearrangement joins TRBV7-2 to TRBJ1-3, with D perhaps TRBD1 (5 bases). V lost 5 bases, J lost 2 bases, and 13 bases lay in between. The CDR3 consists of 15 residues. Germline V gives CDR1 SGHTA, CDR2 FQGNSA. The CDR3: CASSDQGGTGNTIYF. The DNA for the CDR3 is TGTGCCAGCAGCGATCAGGGAGGGACTGGAAACACCATATATTTT.

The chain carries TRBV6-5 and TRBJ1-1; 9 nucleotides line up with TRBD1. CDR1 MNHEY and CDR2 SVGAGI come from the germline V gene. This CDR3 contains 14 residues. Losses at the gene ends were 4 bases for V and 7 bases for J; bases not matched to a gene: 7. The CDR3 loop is CASSSGTGSFEAFF. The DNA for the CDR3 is TGTGCCAGCAGTTCCGGGACAGGGTCATTTGAAGCTTTCTTT.

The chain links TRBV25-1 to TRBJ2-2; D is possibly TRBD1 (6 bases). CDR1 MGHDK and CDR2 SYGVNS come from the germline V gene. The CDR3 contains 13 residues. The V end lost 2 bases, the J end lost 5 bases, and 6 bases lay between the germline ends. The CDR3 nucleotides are TGTGCCAGCAGTGAACAGGGGACCGGGGAGCTGTTTTTT. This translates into CASSEQGTGELFF.

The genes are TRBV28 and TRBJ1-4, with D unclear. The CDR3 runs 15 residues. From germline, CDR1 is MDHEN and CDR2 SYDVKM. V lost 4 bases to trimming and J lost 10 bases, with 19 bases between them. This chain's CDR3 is CASSSADVGGGKLFF. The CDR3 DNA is TGTGCCAGCAGTTCCGCCGACGTTGGAGGTGGAAAACTGTTTTTT.

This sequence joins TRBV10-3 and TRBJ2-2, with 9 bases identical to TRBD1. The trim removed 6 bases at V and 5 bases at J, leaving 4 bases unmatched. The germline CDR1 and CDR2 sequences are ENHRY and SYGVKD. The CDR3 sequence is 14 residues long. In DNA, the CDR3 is TGTGCCATCAGGGGACAGGGAGGGACCGGGGAGCTGTTTTTT. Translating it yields CAIRGQGGTGELFF.

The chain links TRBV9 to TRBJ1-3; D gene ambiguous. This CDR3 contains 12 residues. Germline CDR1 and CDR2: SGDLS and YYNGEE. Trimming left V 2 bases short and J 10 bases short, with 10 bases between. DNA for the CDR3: TGTGCCAGCAGCGTCAACGCAGGAACCATATATTTT. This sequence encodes CASSVNAGTIYF.

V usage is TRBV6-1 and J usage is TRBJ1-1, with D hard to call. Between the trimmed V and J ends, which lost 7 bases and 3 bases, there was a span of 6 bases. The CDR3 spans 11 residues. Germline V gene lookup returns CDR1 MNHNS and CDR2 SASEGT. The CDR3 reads CASNLHTEAFF. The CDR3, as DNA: TGTGCCAGCAATCTCCACACTGAAGCTTTCTTT.

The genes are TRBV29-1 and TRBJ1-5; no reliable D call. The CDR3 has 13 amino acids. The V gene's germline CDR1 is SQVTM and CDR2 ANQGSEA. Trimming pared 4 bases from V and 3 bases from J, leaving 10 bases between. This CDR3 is CSVARGNNQPQHF. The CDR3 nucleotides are TGCAGCGTTGCACGGGGAAACAATCAGCCCCAGCATTTT.

CDR3 loop: CASSPASRGVHEQYF. The CDR3 nucleotides read TGTGCCAGCAGCCCGGCGAGCCGGGGTGTCCACGAGCAGTACTTC. The V call is TRBV11-2, the J call TRBJ2-7, with D possibly TRBD2 on 5 matching bases. V dropped 5 bases and J dropped 5 bases, with 19 bases sitting between them. CDR3 length: 15 residues. CDR1 is SGHAT and CDR2 is FQNNGV in the germline V gene.

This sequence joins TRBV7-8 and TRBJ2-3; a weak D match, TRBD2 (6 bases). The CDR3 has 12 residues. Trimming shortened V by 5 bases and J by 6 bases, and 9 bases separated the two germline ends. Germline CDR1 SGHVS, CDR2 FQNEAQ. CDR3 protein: CASSPGRDTQYF. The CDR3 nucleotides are TGTGCCAGCAGCCCTGGGAGGGATACGCAGTATTTT. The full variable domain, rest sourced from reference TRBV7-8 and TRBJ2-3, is GAGVSQSPRYKVAKRGQDVALRCDPISGHVSLFWYQQALGQGPEFLTYFQNEAQLDKSGLPSDRFFAERPEGSVSTLKIQRTQQEDSAVYLCASSPGRDTQYFGPGTRLTVL.